The rows below give T cell receptor beta chains drawn from one sample of a study of T cells after yellow fever vaccination. In TCRdb, the 5' RACE reads were re-called with MiXCR into one record per CDR3 protein. The sample holds 300,000 to 400,000 distinct CDR3 sequences, more than 8.5% seen once. The sequenced sample was PBMCs, obtained on the day of the first yellow fever vaccination. Receptors originate from a man between 18 and 35 years old who received the YFV17D yellow fever vaccine. Each CDR3 is given with its conserved first and last residue.

V gene,J gene,CDR3 protein
TRBV5-1,TRBJ2-3,CASSPATEADTQYF
TRBV27,TRBJ1-2,CASSWGKDYGYTF
TRBV5-1,TRBJ1-3,CASSFVPQSAGNTIYF
TRBV5-1,TRBJ1-2,CASSTQGFGYTF
TRBV6-1,TRBJ2-6,CASSPLTGGFSGANVLTF
TRBV20-1,TRBJ1-5,CSARDRVGHQPQHF
TRBV20-1,TRBJ1-5,CSAQPGPRNNQPQHF
TRBV7-9,TRBJ1-1,CASLMGQNTEAFF
TRBV20-1,TRBJ1-5,CSARTTGYQPQHF
TRBV27,TRBJ1-1,CASSLGGGMNTEAFF
TRBV11-2,TRBJ2-7,CASSSFKGLAGVFDEQYF
TRBV29-1,TRBJ2-1,CSVERFGDEQFF
TRBV15,TRBJ2-7,CATSMLGREYEQYF
TRBV4-3,TRBJ2-7,CASSQDLNRDYAYEQYF
TRBV5-1,TRBJ2-5,CASSLVGQGGTQYF
TRBV7-9,TRBJ2-5,CASSWGGGFQETQYF
TRBV4-2,TRBJ2-1,CASSQKGTSSTNEQFF
TRBV9,TRBJ2-1,CASSVRDRGWEEQFF
TRBV5-4,TRBJ2-7,CASSPAHRVGGYEQYF
TRBV7-2,TRBJ2-7,CASSFDRGGLYEQYF
TRBV25-1,TRBJ1-3,CASSPWDGSGNTIYF
TRBV20-1,TRBJ2-1,CSASGGGADEQFF
TRBV7-8,TRBJ2-3,CASSQDFQDTQYF
TRBV20-1,TRBJ2-1,CSARGPGEQFF
TRBV4-1,TRBJ2-7,CASSPGTGSIYEQYF
TRBV24-1,TRBJ1-6,CATSHRDRGHSPLHF
TRBV4-3,TRBJ2-2,CASSQDVASGGEYTGELFF
TRBV14,TRBJ2-1,CASSPSDNEQFF
TRBV25-1,TRBJ1-2,CASSEEPGLYGYTF
TRBV5-1,TRBJ1-1,CASSLGRTPPYTEAFF
TRBV4-2,TRBJ2-3,CASSGKTSAGTDTQYF
TRBV5-1,TRBJ1-2,CASSYGQPNYGYTF
TRBV3-1,TRBJ2-7,CASSQVQGPYEQYF
TRBV12-3/TRBV12-4,TRBJ1-3,CASSFFGNSGNTIYF
TRBV12-3/TRBV12-4,TRBJ1-2,CASSTGATLYGYTF
TRBV6-1,TRBJ2-2,CASSNAGTGLSGELFF
TRBV27,TRBJ2-2,CASSGDRVPTGELFF
TRBV4-1,TRBJ1-5,CASSPRASPGGSNQPQHF
TRBV6-1,TRBJ2-3,CASSPRTGGSTQYF
TRBV11-3,TRBJ2-1,CASSIGTSGGANEQFF